These 25 T cell receptor beta chains share one sample of origin, sequenced in a study of radiation and T cells in renal cell carcinoma. Stated time point: baseline pretreatment blood. Regarding treatment: 15 Gy SBRT to primary tumor, nephrectomy 4 weeks later. The table came from immunoSEQ multiplex PCR; TCRdb's copy has only in-frame clones and leaves some out. The sample has some 100,000 clones; 82% are singletons. The material sequenced was blood, taken from a patient whose treatment included radiotherapy and nephrectomy. The receptors stem from a man in his sixties with renal cell carcinoma.

V usage is TRBV7-2 and J usage is TRBJ2-1; 8 bases match TRBD2. Germline CDR1 SGHTA, CDR2 FQGNSA. V trimming: 2 bases; J trimming: 3 bases; junction bases outside the gene matches: 3. The CDR3 is 15 residues long. CDR3: CASSLTSGYYNEQFF. DNA for the CDR3: TGTGCCAGCAGCTTAACTAGCGGATACTACAATGAGCAGTTCTTC.

The rearrangement joins TRBV7-3 to TRBJ1-1, with a possible D match to TRBD1 (5 bases). Trimming removed 2 bases from V and 4 bases from J, with 20 bases in between. Germline V lookup: CDR1 SGHTA, CDR2 FQGTGA. CDR3 size: 17 residues. The CDR3 nucleotides are TGTGCCAGCAGCTTAGGCGGTGGCAGGGAGGTTGGCACTGAAGCTTTCTTT. Its protein product is CASSLGGGREVGTEAFF.

The rearrangement links TRBV6-1 to TRBJ1-2; possible D gene TRBD1, 6 bases. There are 14 residues in the CDR3. Trimming cost V 5 bases and J 6 bases, with 16 bases left between them. Germline V CDR1 and CDR2: MNHNS, SASEGT. This CDR3 reads CASSHLTGSNGYTF. CDR3 bases: TGTGCCAGCAGTCACTTAACAGGGTCGAATGGCTACACCTTC.

The genes are TRBV28 and TRBJ2-1, with TRBD2 matching over 8 bases. This CDR3 has 14 amino acids. The trim removed 5 bases at V and 7 bases at J, leaving 7 bases unmatched. Germline lookup yields CDR1 MDHEN and CDR2 SYDVKM. The CDR3 DNA reads as TGTGCCAGCAGTGCCGGGAGGGGATTGAATGAGCAGTTCTTC. It encodes CASSAGRGLNEQFF.

The rearrangement links TRBV5-1 to TRBJ2-7, with 10 positions matching TRBD2. Trimming took 4 bases from V and 4 from J; bases not matched to a gene: 14. The CDR3 runs to 17 residues. CDR1 is SGHRS and CDR2 is YFSETQ in the germline V gene. This chain's CDR3 is CASSLGMSSGRMYEQYF. CDR3 nucleotide sequence: TGCGCCAGCAGCCTCGGGATGTCTAGCGGGAGAATGTACGAGCAGTACTTC.

The chain uses TRBV28 and TRBJ1-2; a possible D gene is TRBD1 (5 bases). Germline CDR1 MDHEN, CDR2 SYDVKM. This CDR3 is 12 amino acids long. V lost 8 bases to trimming and J lost 3 bases, with 10 bases between them. The CDR3 loop is CASLVGDYGYTF. The CDR3 DNA sequence: TGTGCCAGCCTGGTAGGGGACTATGGCTACACCTTC.

In its sample, this clone was seen a few times. The chain joins TRBV10-2 to TRBJ1-2; possible D gene TRBD1, 6 bases. CDR1 is WSHSY and CDR2 is SAAADI in the germline V gene. The CDR3 contains 16 residues. The V end was cut by 4 bases, the J end by 7 bases, with 22 bases between. CDR3 sequence (DNA): TGCGCCAGCAGTGCGCCCGCCGACAGGACTGACATTGGCTACACCTTC. As protein: CASSAPADRTDIGYTF.

V gene TRBV18 combines with J gene TRBJ2-7, with 8 bases fitting TRBD1. Germline V gene data show CDR1 as KGHSH and CDR2 as LQKENI. V trimming: 3 bases; J trimming: 5 bases; junction bases outside the gene matches: 3. CDR3 length: 13 residues. The CDR3 DNA reads as TGTGCCAGCTCACCGACAGGGGACAACGAGCAGTACTTC. Translation gives CASSPTGDNEQYF.

The rearrangement joins TRBV14 to TRBJ2-1, with 7 bases fitting TRBD2. With V trimmed by 3 bases and J by 9 bases, 11 bases remained unmatched. Germline assignment: CDR1 SGHDN and CDR2 FVKESK. The CDR3 sequence is 15 residues long. The CDR3 loop reads CASSHRLATGSEQFF. For the CDR3, the DNA is TGTGCCAGCAGCCACCGACTAGCAACGGGGAGTGAGCAGTTCTTC.

This clone has just one count. V is TRBV4-3 and J is TRBJ2-1; D is undetermined. Germline V gene lookup returns CDR1 LGHNA and CDR2 YSLEER. Trimming took off 1 base at V and 4 bases at J, with 5 bases between the two ends. CDR3 length: 13 amino acids. CDR3 coding DNA: TGCGCCAGCAGCCAAGGGGATTACAATGAGCAGTTCTTC. Residues: CASSQGDYNEQFF.

The chain employs TRBV27 and TRBJ2-7; D unclear. V was clipped by 2 bases and J by 2 bases, with 7 bases between them. CDR3 length equals 13 residues. Per the germline V gene, CDR1 is MNHEY and CDR2 is SMNVEV (reference sequence). The CDR3 region is CASSLRAPYEQYF. The CDR3 DNA sequence: TGTGCCAGCAGTTTAAGGGCCCCCTACGAGCAGTACTTC.

V gene TRBV7-6 combines with J gene TRBJ2-3; 8 bases are a match to TRBD1. The V gene end was trimmed by 2 bases and the J gene end by 5 bases; junction bases not matched to a gene: 6. The germline gives CDR1 SGHVS, CDR2 FNYEAQ. CDR3 size: 15 residues. The CDR3 spells CASSLSRTGIDTQYF. In DNA, the CDR3 is TGTGCCAGCAGCTTAAGCAGGACAGGGATAGATACGCAGTATTTT.

In its sample, this clone was seen a few times. The genes are TRBV9 and TRBJ2-3; D unresolved. Trimming pared 4 bases from V and 2 bases from J, leaving 8 bases between. Germline values: CDR1 SGDLS, CDR2 YYNGEE. CDR3 length: 13 residues. CDR3 DNA: TGTGCCAGCAGCCCTGTCTACACAGATACGCAGTATTTT. Protein: CASSPVYTDTQYF.

V gene TRBV7-2 combines with J gene TRBJ2-1, with no clear D. Per the germline V gene, CDR1 is SGHTA and CDR2 is FQGNSA. The CDR3 extends over 12 amino acids. Trimming cost V 6 bases and J 10 bases, with 13 bases left between them. The CDR3 loop reads CASSILTLEQFF. CDR3 in DNA: TGTGCCAGCAGTATACTTACCCTCGAGCAGTTCTTC.

The chain is built from TRBV11-1 and TRBJ2-1; no firm D call. The CDR3 contains 12 residues. The V end lost 1 base, the J end lost 10 bases, and 8 bases lay between the germline ends. Germline V gene data show CDR1 as SGHAT and CDR2 as FQDESV (reference sequence). The DNA for the CDR3 is TGTGCCAGCAGCTTAGAAACATTGGAGCAGTTCTTC. Its protein is CASSLETLEQFF.

V usage is TRBV28 and J usage is TRBJ2-3; TRBD2 aligns across 8 bases. Germline V gives CDR1 MDHEN, CDR2 SYDVKM. The trim removed 4 bases at V and 6 bases at J, leaving 3 bases unmatched. The CDR3 contains 13 residues. CDR3: CASSYGGADTQYF. DNA for the CDR3: TGTGCCAGCAGTTACGGGGGGGCTGATACGCAGTATTTT.

The chain combines TRBV5-1 with TRBJ2-7; TRBD2 might be the D (5 bases). Germline CDR1 is SGHRS and CDR2 is YFSETQ. V dropped 6 bases and J dropped 3 bases, with 19 bases sitting between them. The CDR3 contains 15 residues. CDR3 DNA sequence: TGCGCCAGCACATCGGGAAGTATAAGAGGCTACGAGCAGTACTTC. It codes for CASTSGSIRGYEQYF.

The chain has TRBV5-3 and TRBJ2-3; 13 nucleotides line up with TRBD2. Being an ORF, TRBV5-3 has a function that is uncertain. This CDR3 is 17 amino acids long. The V gene end was trimmed by 4 bases and the J gene end by 6 bases; junction bases not matched to a gene: 11. The CDR3 region has the DNA TGTGCCAGAAGCCGGAGTTGGACTAGCGGGAGTACCGATACGCAGTATTTT. Protein product: CARSRSWTSGSTDTQYF.

The chain is built from TRBV13 and TRBJ2-1, with 9 positions matching TRBD2. In germline, CDR1 is PRHDT, CDR2 FYEKMQ (reference sequence). The CDR3 spans 15 residues. The trim removed 5 bases at V and 4 bases at J, leaving 6 bases unmatched. The CDR3 loop is CASSLGLALYNEQFF. The DNA for the CDR3 is TGTGCCAGCAGCCTGGGACTAGCTCTTTACAATGAGCAGTTCTTC.

The rearrangement links TRBV7-9 to TRBJ2-7; 8 nucleotides line up with TRBD2. Germline CDR1 reads SEHNR; CDR2 reads FQNEAQ (reference sequence). The CDR3 is 14 amino acids. V was pared by 7 bases and J by 1 base, with 6 bases of the junction left unmatched. The CDR3 is CASTPAGESYEQYF. The CDR3 DNA is TGTGCCAGCACACCAGCGGGGGAATCCTACGAGCAGTACTTC.

This clone appeared a single time. This chain links TRBV11-1 with TRBJ2-2; D not resolved. Trimming cost V 5 bases and J 2 bases, with 15 bases left between them. The CDR3 has 16 residues. Germline assignment: CDR1 SGHAT and CDR2 FQDESV (reference sequence). The CDR3 nucleotides read TGTGCCAGCAGCCTAACCGCCCTTCCAAACACCGGGGAGCTGTTTTTT. It codes for CASSLTALPNTGELFF.

V gene TRBV19 combines with J gene TRBJ2-1; perhaps TRBD1 as D (5 bases). The CDR3 has 15 amino acids. V lost 3 bases, J lost 5 bases, and 14 bases lay in between. The germline V gene has CDR1 LNHDA and CDR2 SQIVND (reference sequence). In DNA form, the CDR3 reads TGTGCCAGTAGTATCTTGGACACCGGACACAATGAGCAGTTCTTC. Its translation is CASSILDTGHNEQFF.

This sequence joins TRBV7-2 and TRBJ1-2; D gene uncertain. The CDR3 has 13 residues. V was trimmed by 4 bases and J by 4 bases, leaving 10 bases between them. Looked up from germline, CDR1 is SGHTA and CDR2 is FQGNSA. The CDR3 loop reads CASSSGLSYGYTF. In DNA, the CDR3 is TGTGCCAGCAGCTCCGGGCTATCCTATGGCTACACCTTC.

J is TRBJ1-5 and V is TRBV10-3, with D maybe TRBD1 (6 bases). The CDR3 is 13 residues long. The V end lost 4 bases, the J end lost 5 bases, and 9 bases lay between the germline ends. CDR1 and CDR2 (germline): ENHRY, SYGVKD. CDR3 nucleotides: TGTGCCATCAGTGCGGACAGTGATCAGCCCCAGCATTTT. Protein product: CAISADSDQPQHF.

The chain uses TRBV18 and TRBJ2-1, with 8 bases identical to TRBD2. Germline V gene sequence: CDR1 KGHSH, CDR2 LQKENI. V trimming: 0 bases; J trimming: 5 bases; junction bases outside the gene matches: 9. This CDR3 has 17 amino acids. Here the CDR3 DNA reads TGTGCCAGCTCACCACCCGTGACTGAGCGGGAGCACAATGAGCAGTTCTTC. Its translation is CASSPPVTEREHNEQFF.